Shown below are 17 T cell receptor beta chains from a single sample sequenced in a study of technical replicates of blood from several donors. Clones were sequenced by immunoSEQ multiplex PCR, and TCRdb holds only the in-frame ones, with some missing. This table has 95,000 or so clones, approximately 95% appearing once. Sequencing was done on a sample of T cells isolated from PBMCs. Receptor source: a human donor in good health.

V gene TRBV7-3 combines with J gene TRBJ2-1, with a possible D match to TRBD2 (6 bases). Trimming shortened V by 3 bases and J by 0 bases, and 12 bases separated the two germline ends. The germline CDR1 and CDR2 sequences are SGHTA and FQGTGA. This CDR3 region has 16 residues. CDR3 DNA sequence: TGTGCCAGCAGCTTCGAGGGAGGCCACTCCTACAATGAGCAGTTCTTC. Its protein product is CASSFEGGHSYNEQFF.

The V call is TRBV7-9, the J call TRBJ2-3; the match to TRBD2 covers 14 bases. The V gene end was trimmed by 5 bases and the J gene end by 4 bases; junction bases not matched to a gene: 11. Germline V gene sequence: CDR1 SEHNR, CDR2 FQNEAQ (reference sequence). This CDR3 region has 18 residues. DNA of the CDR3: TGTGCCAGCAGCCCTGCCCAGGGACTAGCGGGAGACGCAGATACGCAGTATTTT. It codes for CASSPAQGLAGDADTQYF. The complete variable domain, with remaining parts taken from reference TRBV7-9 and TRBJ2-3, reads DTGVSQNPRHKITKRGQNVTFRCDPISEHNRLYWYRQTLGQGPEFLTYFQNEAQLEKSRLLSDRFSAERPKGSFSTLEIQRTEQGDSAMYLCASSPAQGLAGDADTQYFGPGTRLTVL.

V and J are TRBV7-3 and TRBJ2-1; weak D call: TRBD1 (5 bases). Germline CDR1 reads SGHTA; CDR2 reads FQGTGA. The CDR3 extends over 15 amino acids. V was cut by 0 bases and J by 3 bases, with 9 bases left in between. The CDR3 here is CASSLTRVGYNEQFF. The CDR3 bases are TGTGCCAGCAGCTTAACCAGGGTGGGCTACAATGAGCAGTTCTTC.

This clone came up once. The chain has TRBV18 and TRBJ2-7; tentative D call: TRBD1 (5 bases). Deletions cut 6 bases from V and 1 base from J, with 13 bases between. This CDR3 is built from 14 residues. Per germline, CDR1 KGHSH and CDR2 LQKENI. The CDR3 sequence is CASSQGYGSYEQYF. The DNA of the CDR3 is TGTGCCAGCTCCCAGGGCTACGGTTCCTACGAGCAGTACTTC.

As DNA, the CDR3 is TGTGCCAGCAGGACCGGGACTAGCACCTACAATGAGCAGTTCTTC. This gives the protein CASRTGTSTYNEQFF. The rearrangement links TRBV2 to TRBJ2-1, with 9 bases matching TRBD2. This CDR3 is built from 15 residues. V trimming: 6 bases; J trimming: 2 bases; junction bases outside the gene matches: 5. Germline CDR1 reads SNHLY; CDR2 reads FYNNEI.

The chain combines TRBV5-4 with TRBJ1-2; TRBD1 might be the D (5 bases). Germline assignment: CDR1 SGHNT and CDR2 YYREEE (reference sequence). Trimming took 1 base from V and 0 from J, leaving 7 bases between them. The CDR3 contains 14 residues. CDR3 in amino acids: CASSLQGSNYGYTF. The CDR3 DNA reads TGTGCCAGCAGCTTGCAGGGATCTAACTATGGCTACACCTTC.

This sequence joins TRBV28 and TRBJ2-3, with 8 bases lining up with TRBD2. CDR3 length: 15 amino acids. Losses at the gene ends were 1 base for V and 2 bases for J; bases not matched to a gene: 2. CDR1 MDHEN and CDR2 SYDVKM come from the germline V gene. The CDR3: CASSLFGRDTDTQYF. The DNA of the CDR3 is TGTGCCAGCAGTTTATTCGGGAGGGACACAGATACGCAGTATTTT.

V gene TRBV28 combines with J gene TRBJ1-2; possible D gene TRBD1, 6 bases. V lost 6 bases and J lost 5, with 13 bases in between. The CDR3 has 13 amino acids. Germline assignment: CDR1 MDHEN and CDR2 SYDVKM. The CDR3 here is CASRNRAEYGYTF. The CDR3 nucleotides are TGTGCCAGCAGAAACAGGGCAGAATATGGCTACACCTTC.

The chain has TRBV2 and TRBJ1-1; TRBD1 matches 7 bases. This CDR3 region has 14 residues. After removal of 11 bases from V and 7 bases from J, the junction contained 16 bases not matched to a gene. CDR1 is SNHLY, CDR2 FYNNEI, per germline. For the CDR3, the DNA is TGTGCCCGCCCCCGGGTCAGGGGGTCTAATGAAGCTTTCTTT. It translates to CARPRVRGSNEAFF.

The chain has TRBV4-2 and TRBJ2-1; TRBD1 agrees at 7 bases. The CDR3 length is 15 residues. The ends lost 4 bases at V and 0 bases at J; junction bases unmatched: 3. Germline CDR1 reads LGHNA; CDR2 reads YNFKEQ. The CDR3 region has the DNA TGTGCCAGCAGCCCACAGGGGCACTCCTACAATGAGCAGTTCTTC. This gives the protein CASSPQGHSYNEQFF.

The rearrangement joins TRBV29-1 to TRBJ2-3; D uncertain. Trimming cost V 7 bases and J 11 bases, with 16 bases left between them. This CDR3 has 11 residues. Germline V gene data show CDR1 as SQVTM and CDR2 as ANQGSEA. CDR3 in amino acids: CSAHGPQRQYF. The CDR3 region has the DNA TGCAGCGCCCACGGCCCGCAGCGGCAGTATTTT.

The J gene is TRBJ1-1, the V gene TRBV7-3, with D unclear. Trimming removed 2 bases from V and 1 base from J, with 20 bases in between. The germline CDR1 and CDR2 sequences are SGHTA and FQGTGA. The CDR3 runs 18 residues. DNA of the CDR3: TGTGCCAGCAGCTTAGGGGTTAGATTGCACAGCGGGAACACTGAAGCTTTCTTT. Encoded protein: CASSLGVRLHSGNTEAFF.

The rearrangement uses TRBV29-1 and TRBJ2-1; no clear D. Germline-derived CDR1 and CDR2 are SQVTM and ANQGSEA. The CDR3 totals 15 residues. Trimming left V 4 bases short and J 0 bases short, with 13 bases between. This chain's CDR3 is CSVVHGATSYNEQFF. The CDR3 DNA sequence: TGCAGCGTTGTCCACGGAGCAACCTCCTACAATGAGCAGTTCTTC.

The CDR3 DNA reads as TGCGCCAGCAGCTTATCCGCAGGACTAGCGGGAGAAGTGGCAGATACGCAGTATTTT. Encoded protein: CASSLSAGLAGEVADTQYF. The rearrangement joins TRBV5-1 to TRBJ2-3, with 13 bases identical to TRBD2. Germline CDR1 SGHRS, CDR2 YFSETQ. Unmatched junction bases numbered 13, after V lost 2 bases and J lost 4 bases. CDR3 length equals 19 residues. The full variable domain, in which reference TRBV5-1 and TRBJ2-3 provide the parts outside the CDR3, is KAGVTQTPRYLIKTRGQQVTLSCSPISGHRSVSWYQQTPGQGLQFLFEYFSETQRNKGNFPGRFSGRQFSNSRSEMNVSTLELGDSALYLCASSLSAGLAGEVADTQYFGPGTRLTVL.

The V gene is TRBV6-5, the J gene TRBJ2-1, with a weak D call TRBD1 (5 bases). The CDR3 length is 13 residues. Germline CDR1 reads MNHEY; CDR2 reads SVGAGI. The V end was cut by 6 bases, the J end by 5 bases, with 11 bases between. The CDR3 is CASSQGRHNEQFF. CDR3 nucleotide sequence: TGTGCCAGCAGCCAGGGCAGGCACAATGAGCAGTTCTTC.

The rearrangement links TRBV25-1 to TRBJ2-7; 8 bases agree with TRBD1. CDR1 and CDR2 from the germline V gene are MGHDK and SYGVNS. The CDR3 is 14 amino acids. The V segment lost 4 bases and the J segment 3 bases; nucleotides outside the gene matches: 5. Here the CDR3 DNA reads TGTGCCAGCAGTGTTGGGACAGGAGACTACGAGCAGTACTTC. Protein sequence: CASSVGTGDYEQYF.

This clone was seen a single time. The DNA of the CDR3 is TGTGCCAGCACCCAGGGGTGGACCGGGGAGCTGTTTTTT. Translated, it gives CASTQGWTGELFF. The chain employs TRBV25-1 and TRBJ2-2, with D perhaps TRBD1 (6 bases). The CDR3 extends over 13 amino acids. Germline loops: CDR1 MGHDK, CDR2 SYGVNS. V was cut by 7 bases and J by 5 bases, with 11 bases left in between.